What follows are 2 T cell receptor beta chains derived from one specimen sequenced in a study of blood T cell repertoires in COVID-19. Profiling relied on immunoSEQ multiplex PCR, and the TCRdb table lists in-frame clones only, not all of them. The sample has approximately 210,000 clones, approximately 80% seen once. The sample taken for sequencing was PBMCs or T cells enriched from blood (not recorded which). The origin of the receptors is a man aged 25 to 45 with acute COVID-19.

This clone was observed a few times. V is TRBV5-1 and J is TRBJ1-1, with D unresolved. Per the germline V gene, CDR1 is SGHRS and CDR2 is YFSETQ. Trimming left V 4 bases short and J 4 bases short, with 11 bases between. CDR3 length: 13 amino acids. This CDR3 reads CASSNEIGTEAFF. CDR3 nucleotides: TGCGCCAGCAGCAATGAGATCGGCACTGAAGCTTTCTTT.

This rearrangement joins TRBV19 to TRBJ2-7; 8 bases line up with TRBD1. Germline CDR1 is LNHDA and CDR2 is SQIVND (reference sequence). V shed 10 bases and J 1 base; nucleotides not matched to a gene: 6. The CDR3 extends over 13 amino acids. The CDR3, as DNA: TGTGCCACCAGGGGGCAGACTTCCTACGAGCAGTACTTC. It yields the protein CATRGQTSYEQYF. Using reference TRBV19 and TRBJ2-7 for the parts outside the CDR3, the full variable domain is DGGITQSPKYLFRKEGQNVTLSCEQNLNHDAMYWYRQDPGQGLRLIYYSQIVNDFQKGDIAEGYSVSREKKESFPLTVTSAQKNPTAFYLCATRGQTSYEQYFGPGTRLTVT.